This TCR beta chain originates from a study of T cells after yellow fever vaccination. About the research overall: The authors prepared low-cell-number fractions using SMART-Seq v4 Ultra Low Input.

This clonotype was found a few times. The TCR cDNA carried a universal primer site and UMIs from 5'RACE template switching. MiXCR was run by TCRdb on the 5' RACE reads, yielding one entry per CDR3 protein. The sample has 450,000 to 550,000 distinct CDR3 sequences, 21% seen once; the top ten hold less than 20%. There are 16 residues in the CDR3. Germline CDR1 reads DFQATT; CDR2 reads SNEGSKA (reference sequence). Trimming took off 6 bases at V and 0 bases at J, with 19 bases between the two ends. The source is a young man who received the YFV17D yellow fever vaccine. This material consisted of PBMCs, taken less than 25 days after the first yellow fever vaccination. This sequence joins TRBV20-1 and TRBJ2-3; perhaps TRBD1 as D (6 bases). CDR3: CSARGSVPPSTDTQYF. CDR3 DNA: TGCAGTGCAAGGGGGTCGGTTCCCCCTAGCACAGATACGCAGTATTTT.